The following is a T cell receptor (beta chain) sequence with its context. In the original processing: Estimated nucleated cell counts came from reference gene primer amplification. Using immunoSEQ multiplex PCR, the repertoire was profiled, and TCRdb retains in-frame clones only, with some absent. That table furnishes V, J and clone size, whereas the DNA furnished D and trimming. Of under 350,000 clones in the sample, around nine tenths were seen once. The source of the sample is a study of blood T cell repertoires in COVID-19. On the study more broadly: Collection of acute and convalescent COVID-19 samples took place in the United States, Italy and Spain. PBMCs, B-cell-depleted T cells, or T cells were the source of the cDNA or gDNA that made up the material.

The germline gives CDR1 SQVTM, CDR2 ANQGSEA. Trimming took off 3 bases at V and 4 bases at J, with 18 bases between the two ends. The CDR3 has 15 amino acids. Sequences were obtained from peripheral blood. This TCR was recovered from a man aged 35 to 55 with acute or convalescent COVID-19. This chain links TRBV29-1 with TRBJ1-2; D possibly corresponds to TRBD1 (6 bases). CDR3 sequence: CSVERQDTLLYGYTF. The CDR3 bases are TGCAGCGTTGAGAGACAGGACACTCTTCTCTATGGCTACACCTTC.